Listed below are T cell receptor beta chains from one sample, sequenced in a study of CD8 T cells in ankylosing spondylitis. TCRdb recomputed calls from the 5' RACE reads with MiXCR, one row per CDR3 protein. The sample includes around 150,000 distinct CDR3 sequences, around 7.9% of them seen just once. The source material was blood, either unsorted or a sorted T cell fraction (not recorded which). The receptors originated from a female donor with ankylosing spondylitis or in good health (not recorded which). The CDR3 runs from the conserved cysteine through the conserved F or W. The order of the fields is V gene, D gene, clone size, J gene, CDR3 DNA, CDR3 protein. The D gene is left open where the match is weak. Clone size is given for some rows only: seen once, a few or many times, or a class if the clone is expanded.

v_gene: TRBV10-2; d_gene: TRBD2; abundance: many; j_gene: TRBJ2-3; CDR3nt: TGCGCCAGCAGTCCTGTGAGCGGGGGGGCCCGGGATACGCAGTATTTT; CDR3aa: CASSPVSGGARDTQYF
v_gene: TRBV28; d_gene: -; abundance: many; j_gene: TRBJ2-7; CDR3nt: TGTGCCAGCAGTTTCAGCAGCTACGAGCAGTACTTC; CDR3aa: CASSFSSYEQYF
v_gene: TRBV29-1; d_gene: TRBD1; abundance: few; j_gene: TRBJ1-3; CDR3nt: TGCAGCGTGGCCGGACAGGGTAGAAACACCATATATTTT; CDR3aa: CSVAGQGRNTIYF
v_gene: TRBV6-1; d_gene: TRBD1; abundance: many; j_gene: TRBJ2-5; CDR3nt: TGTGCCATCCGAAAAGGCCAGGGCAGGGGGCTGGAGACCCAGTACTTC; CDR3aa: CAIRKGQGRGLETQYF
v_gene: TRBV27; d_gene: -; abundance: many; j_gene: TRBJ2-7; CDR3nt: TGTGCCAGCAGGTGGGGGGCCAAGTACGAGCAGTACTTC; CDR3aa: CASRWGAKYEQYF
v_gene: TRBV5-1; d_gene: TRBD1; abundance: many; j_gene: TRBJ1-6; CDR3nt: TGCGCCAGCAGCTTTGGACAGGGACCCTTCGATTCACCCCTCCACTTT; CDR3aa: CASSFGQGPFDSPLHF
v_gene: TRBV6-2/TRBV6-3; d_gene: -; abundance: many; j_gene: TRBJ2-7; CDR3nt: TGTGCCAGCAGTTACTCGAGGCGGGTACCCTACGAGCAGTACTTC; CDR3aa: CASSYSRRVPYEQYF
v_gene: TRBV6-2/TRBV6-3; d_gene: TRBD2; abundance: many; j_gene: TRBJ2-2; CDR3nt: TGTGCCAGCAGTCCTCTAAGACTAGCGGGGGACACCGGGGAGCTGTTTTTT; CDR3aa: CASSPLRLAGDTGELFF
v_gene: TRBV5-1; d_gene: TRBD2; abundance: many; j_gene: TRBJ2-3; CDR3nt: TGCGCCAGCAGCTTGGAAGGGGACTACACAGATACGCAGTATTTT; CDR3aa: CASSLEGDYTDTQYF
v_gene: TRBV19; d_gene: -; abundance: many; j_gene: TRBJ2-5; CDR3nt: TGTGCCAGTAGTCTCAAAGAAGGGGAACAGACCCAGTACTTC; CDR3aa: CASSLKEGEQTQYF
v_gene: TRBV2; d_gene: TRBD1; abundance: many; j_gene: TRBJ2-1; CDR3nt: TGTGCCAGCAAGAAGGACAGGGCGACCTACAATGAGCAGTTCTTC; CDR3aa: CASKKDRATYNEQFF
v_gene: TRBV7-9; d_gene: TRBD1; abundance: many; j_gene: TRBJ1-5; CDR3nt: TGTGCCAGCAGCACCGGGACAGGGGATAATCAGCCCCAGCATTTT; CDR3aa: CASSTGTGDNQPQHF
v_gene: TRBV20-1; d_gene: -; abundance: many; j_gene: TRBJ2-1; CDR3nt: TGCAGTGCTATCCGGACTTTTTATTACAATGAGCAGTTCTTC; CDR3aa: CSAIRTFYYNEQFF
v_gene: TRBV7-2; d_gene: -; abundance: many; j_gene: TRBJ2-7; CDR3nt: TGTGCCAGCAGCCCCAGTTTGGGTTCAGCATACGAGCAGTACTTC; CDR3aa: CASSPSLGSAYEQYF
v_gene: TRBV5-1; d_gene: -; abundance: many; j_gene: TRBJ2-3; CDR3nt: TGCGCCAGCAGCCCCGGACACACAGATACGCAGTATTTT; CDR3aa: CASSPGHTDTQYF
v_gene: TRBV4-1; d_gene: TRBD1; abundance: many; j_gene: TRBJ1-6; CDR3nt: TGCGCCAGCAGCCAAGAATCCGGACAGGGAACCTATAATTCACCCCTCCACTTT; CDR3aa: CASSQESGQGTYNSPLHF
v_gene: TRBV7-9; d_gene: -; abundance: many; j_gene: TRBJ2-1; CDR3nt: TGTGCCAGCAGCTTATTGGGCGGCATCGGGCTCTTC; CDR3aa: CASSLLGGIGLF
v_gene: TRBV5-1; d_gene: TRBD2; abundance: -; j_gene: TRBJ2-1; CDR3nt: TGCGCCAGCAGCTCTCCCGCTGAGCGGGGGGGCCCCGGAGTGAATGAGCAGTTCTTC; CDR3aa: CASSSPAERGGPGVNEQFF
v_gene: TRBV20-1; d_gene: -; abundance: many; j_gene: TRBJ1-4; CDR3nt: TGCAGTGCCCAAGGACAGTCTAATGAAAAACTGTTTTTT; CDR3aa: CSAQGQSNEKLFF
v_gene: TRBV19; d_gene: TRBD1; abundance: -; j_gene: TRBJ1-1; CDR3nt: TGTGCCAGTAGTGTCCAGGGGGCTGGAGACACTGAAGCTTTCTTT; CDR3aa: CASSVQGAGDTEAFF
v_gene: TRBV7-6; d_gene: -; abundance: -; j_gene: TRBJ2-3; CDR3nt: TGTGCCAGCTCGAGGAGGGGCACAGATACGCAGTATTTT; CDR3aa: CASSRRGTDTQYF
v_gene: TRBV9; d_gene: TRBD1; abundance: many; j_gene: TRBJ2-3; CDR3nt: TGTGCCAGCAGCCTTAGACAGGGAGAAGGCACAGATACGCAGTATTTT; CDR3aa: CASSLRQGEGTDTQYF
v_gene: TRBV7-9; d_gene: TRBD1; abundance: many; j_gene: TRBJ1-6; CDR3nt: TGTGCCAGCAGCTTAGCGCCTGGGGCAGGGGGCCTCTCACCCCTCCACTTT; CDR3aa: CASSLAPGAGGLSPLHF
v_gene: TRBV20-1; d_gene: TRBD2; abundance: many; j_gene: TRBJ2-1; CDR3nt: TGCAGTGCGGGCCCGACTAGCGGGGGGTACTACAATGAGCAGTTCTTC; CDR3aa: CSAGPTSGGYYNEQFF
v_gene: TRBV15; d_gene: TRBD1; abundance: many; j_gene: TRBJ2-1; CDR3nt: TGTGCCTCAACCTGGGACAGGGGGCTAACTGAGCAGTTCTTC; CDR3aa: CASTWDRGLTEQFF
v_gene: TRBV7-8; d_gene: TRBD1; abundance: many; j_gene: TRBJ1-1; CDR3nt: TGTGCCAGCAGCTTAGACAGGGGGGATGAAGCTTTCTTT; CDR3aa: CASSLDRGDEAFF
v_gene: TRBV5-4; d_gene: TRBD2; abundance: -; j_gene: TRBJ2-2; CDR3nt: TGTGCCAGCAGCTTGGAACTAGCGGCTACAAACACCGGGGAGCTGTTTTTT; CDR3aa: CASSLELAATNTGELFF
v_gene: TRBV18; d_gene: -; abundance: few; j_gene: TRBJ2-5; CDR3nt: TGTGCCAGCTCACCGCGACAGGAGGAGACCCAGTACTTC; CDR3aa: CASSPRQEETQYF
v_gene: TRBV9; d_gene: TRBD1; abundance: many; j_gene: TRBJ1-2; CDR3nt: TGTGCCAGCAGCGCCGGGACAGGGGGCAACTATGGCTACACCTTC; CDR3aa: CASSAGTGGNYGYTF
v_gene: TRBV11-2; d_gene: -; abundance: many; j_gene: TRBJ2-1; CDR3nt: TGTGCCAGCAGCTTAGTGACAGATATTCCCCATGAGCAGTTCTTC; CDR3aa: CASSLVTDIPHEQFF
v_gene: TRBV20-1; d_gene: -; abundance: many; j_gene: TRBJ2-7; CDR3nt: TGCAGTGCTCCTCGGGGAGCGGGCGGTTTCTACGAGCAGTACTTC; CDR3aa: CSAPRGAGGFYEQYF
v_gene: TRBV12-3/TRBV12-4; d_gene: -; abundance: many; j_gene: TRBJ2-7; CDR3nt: TGTGCCAGCAGTTTTGGGGGATACGAGCAGTACTTC; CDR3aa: CASSFGGYEQYF
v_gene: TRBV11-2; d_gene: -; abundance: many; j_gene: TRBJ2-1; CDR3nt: TGTGCCAGCAGCTTAGGAGCGGACACAAGATCCTACAATGAGCAGTTCTTC; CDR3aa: CASSLGADTRSYNEQFF
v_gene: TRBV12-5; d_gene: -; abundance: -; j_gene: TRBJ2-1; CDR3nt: TGTGCTAGTGGCTCGACGGAAGGGTCTTACAATGAGCAGTTCTTC; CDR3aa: CASGSTEGSYNEQFF
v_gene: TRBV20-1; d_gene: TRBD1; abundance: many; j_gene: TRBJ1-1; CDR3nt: TGCAGTGCCTGGGACAGGGGAGGGAACACTGAAGCTTTCTTT; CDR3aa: CSAWDRGGNTEAFF
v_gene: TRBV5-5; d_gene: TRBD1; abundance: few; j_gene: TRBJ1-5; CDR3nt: TGTGCCAGCAGCTTGGGTACAGGGGCAAGGGCCCAGCATTTT; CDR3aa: CASSLGTGARAQHF
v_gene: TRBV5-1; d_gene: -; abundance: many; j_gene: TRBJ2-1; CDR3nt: TGCGCCAGCAGCTTGGCCACAGGGTCCAATGAGCAGTTCTTC; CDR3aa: CASSLATGSNEQFF
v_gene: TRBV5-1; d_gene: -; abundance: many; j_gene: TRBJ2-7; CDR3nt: TGCGCCAGCAGTCTAGACCCCGGGACAAGGGACGAGCAGTACTTC; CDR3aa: CASSLDPGTRDEQYF
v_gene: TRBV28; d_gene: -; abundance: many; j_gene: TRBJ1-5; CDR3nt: TGTGCCAGCAGTTCCTCCCGCAATCAGCCCCAGCATTTT; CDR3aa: CASSSSRNQPQHF
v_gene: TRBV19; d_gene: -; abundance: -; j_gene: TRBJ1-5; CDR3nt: TGTGCCAGTAGTAGAGCCCCCGGGACCCGAGGCGATCAGCCCCAGCATTTT; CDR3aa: CASSRAPGTRGDQPQHF
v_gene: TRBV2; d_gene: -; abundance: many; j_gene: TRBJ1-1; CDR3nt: TGTGCCAGCAGTGCCCAGGGGAATGCTGAAGCTTTCTTT; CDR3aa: CASSAQGNAEAFF